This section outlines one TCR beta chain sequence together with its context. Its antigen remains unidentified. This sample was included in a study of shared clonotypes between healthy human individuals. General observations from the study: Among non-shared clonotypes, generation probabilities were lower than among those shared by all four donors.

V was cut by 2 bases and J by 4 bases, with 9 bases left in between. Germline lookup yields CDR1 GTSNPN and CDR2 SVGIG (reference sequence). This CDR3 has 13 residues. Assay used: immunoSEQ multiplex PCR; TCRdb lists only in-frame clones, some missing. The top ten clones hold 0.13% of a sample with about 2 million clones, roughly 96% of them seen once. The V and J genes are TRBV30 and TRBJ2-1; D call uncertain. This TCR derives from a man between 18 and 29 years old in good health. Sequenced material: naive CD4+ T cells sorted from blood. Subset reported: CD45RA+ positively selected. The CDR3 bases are TGTGCCTGGAGTCTGATTCTATACAATGAGCAGTTCTTC. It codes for CAWSLILYNEQFF.